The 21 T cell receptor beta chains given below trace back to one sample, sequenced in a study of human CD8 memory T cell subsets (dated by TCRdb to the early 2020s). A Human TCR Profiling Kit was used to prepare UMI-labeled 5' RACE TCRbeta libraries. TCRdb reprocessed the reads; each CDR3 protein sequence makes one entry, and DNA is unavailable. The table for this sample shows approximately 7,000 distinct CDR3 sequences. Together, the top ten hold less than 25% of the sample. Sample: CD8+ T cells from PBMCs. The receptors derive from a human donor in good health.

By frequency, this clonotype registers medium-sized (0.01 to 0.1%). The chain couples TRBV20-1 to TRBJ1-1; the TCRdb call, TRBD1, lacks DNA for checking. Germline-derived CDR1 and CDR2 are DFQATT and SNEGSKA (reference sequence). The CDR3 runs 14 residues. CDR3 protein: CSARTGQTNTEAFF.

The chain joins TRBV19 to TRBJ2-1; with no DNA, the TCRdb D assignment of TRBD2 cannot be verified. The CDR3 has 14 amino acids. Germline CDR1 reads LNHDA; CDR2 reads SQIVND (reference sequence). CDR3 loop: CASSMASGGNEQFF.

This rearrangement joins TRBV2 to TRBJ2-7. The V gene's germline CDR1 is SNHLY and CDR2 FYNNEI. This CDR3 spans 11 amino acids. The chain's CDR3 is CASSLPTEQYF.

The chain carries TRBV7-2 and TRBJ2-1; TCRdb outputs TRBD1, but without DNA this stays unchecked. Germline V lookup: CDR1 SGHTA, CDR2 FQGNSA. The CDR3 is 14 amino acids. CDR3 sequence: CASSWGNPNNEQFF.

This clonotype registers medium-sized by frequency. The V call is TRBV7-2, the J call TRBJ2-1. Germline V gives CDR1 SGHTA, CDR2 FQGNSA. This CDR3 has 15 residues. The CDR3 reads CASSLLSGSFNEQFF.

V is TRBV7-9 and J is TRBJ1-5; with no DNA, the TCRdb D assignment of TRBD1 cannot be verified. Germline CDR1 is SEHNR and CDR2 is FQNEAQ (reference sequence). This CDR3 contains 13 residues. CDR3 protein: CASSFEGKQPQHF. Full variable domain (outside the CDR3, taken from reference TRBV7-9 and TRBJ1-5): DTGVSQNPRHKITKRGQNVTFRCDPISEHNRLYWYRQTLGQGPEFLTYFQNEAQLEKSRLLSDRFSAERPKGSFSTLEIQRTEQGDSAMYLCASSFEGKQPQHFGDGTRLSIL.

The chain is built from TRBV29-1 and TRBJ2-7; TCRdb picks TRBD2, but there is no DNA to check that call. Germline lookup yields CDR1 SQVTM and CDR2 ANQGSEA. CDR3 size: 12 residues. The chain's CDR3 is CSVVAGEFEQYF.

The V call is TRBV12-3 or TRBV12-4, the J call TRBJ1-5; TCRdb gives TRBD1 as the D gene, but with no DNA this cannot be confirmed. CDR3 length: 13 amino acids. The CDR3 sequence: CASGPRGNQPQHF.

The CDR3 loop reads CAITPTSGRSSYEQYF. The chain is built from TRBV10-3 and TRBJ2-7; TCRdb designates TRBD2, a call that cannot be tested without DNA. The germline V gene encodes CDR1 ENHRY and CDR2 SYGVKD. This CDR3 is built from 16 residues.

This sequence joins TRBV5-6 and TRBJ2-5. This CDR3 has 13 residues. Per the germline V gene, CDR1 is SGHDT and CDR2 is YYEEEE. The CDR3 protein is CASSPASSETQYF. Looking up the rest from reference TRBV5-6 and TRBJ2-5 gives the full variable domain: DAGVTQSPTHLIKTRGQQVTLRCSPKSGHDTVSWYQQALGQGPQFIFQYYEEEERQRGNFPDRFSGHQFPNYSSELNVNALLLGDSALYLCASSPASSETQYFGPGTRLLVL.

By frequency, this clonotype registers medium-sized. The CDR3: CASSLGGAGTEAFF. This sequence joins TRBV7-9 and TRBJ1-1; lacking DNA, the TRBD1 call made by TCRdb goes unchecked. The CDR3 runs to 14 residues. The germline V gene has CDR1 SEHNR and CDR2 FQNEAQ (reference sequence).

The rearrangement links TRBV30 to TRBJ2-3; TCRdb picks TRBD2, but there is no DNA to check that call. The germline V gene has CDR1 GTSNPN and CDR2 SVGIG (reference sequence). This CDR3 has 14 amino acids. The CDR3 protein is CAWSIGAGEDTQYF.

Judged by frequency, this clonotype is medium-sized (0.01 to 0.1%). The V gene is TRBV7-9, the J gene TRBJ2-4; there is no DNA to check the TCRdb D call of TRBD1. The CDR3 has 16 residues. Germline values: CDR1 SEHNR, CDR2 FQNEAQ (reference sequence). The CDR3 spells CASSSTGILAKNIQYF.

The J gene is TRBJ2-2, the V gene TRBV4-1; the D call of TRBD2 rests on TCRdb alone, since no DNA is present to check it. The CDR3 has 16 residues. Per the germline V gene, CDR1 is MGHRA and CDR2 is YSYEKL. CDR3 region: CASSQVDGRAAGELFF.

The CDR3 is CASSPRASSSYNEQFF. The chain carries TRBV13 and TRBJ2-1; TCRdb indicates TRBD1, and absent DNA this call remains unverified. The CDR3 length is 16 residues. Germline-derived CDR1 and CDR2 are PRHDT and FYEKMQ (reference sequence).

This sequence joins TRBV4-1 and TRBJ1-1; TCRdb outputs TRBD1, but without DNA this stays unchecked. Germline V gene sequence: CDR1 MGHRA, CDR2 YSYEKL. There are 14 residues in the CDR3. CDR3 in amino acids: CASSERGMNTEAFF.

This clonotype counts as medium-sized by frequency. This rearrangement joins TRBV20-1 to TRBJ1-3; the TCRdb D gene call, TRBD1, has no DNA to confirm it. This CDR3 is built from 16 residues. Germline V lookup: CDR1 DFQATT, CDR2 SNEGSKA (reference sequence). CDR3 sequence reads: CSARSTGAATGNTIYF.

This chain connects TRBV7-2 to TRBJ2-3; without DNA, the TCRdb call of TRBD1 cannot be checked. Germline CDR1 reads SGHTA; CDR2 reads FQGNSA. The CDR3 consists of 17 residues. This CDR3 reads CASSSTPRQGPTDTQYF. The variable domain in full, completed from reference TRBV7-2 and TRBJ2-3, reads GAGVSQSPSNKVTEKGKDVELRCDPISGHTALYWYRQSLGQGLEFLIYFQGNSAPDKSGLPSDRFSAERTGGSVSTLTIQRTQQEDSAVYLCASSSTPRQGPTDTQYFGPGTRLTVL.

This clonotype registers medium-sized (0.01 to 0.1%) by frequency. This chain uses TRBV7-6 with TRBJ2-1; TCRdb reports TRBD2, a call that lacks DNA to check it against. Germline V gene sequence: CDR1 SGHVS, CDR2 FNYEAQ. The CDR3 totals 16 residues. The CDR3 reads CASSREGLDPYNEQFF. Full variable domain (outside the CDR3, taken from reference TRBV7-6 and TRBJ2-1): GAGVSQSPRYKVTKRGQDVALRCDPISGHVSLYWYRQALGQGPEFLTYFNYEAQQDKSGLPNDRFSAERPEGSISTLTIQRTEQRDSAMYRCASSREGLDPYNEQFFGPGTRLTVL.

The CDR3 loop is CATSSGLAGGSPDTQYF. The J gene is TRBJ2-3, the V gene TRBV15; TCRdb's D call, TRBD2, is unchecked because there is no DNA. This CDR3 region has 17 residues. The V gene's germline CDR1 is LNHNV and CDR2 YYDKDF (reference sequence).

The CDR3: CASRGQDYEQYF. The chain combines TRBV28 with TRBJ2-7; absent DNA, TCRdb's TRBD1 call cannot be checked. Germline-derived CDR1 and CDR2 are MDHEN and SYDVKM. The CDR3 has 12 residues.